The rows below give T cell receptor beta chains drawn from one sample of a study of blood T cell repertoires in COVID-19. Assay used: immunoSEQ multiplex PCR; TCRdb lists only in-frame clones, some missing. The sample lists more than 350,000 clones, more than 80% occurring once. The specimen was peripheral blood. The receptors were sampled from a woman aged 25 to 39 with COVID-19, enrolled during active disease. Each CDR3 is given without its conserved first and last residue. The D gene is left open where the match is weak. Clone size, where shown, is once, few, many, or a class for clones that have expanded.

CDR3: ATSSGLAGEETQY; J: TRBJ2-5; V: TRBV15; D: TRBD2; size: -
CDR3: ASAKTGLAVQY; J: TRBJ2-4; V: TRBV19; D: TRBD2; size: -
CDR3: ASSLLGTGQRNTEAF; J: TRBJ1-1; V: TRBV27; D: TRBD1; size: -
CDR3: ASSPRPGQNNEQF; J: TRBJ2-1; V: TRBV9; D: TRBD1; size: -
CDR3: ASSLKGGQETQY; J: TRBJ2-5; V: TRBV7-2; D: -; size: once
CDR3: ASSLTGEVEQY; J: TRBJ2-7; V: TRBV19; D: -; size: -
CDR3: ASSPGQGYGYT; J: TRBJ1-2; V: TRBV27; D: TRBD1; size: once
CDR3: ASSWGRTGELF; J: TRBJ2-2; V: TRBV19; D: -; size: -
CDR3: ASSFASGRYEQF; J: TRBJ2-1; V: TRBV27; D: TRBD2; size: -
CDR3: ASSYGRGRGNTIY; J: TRBJ1-3; V: TRBV6-2/TRBV6-3; D: -; size: -
CDR3: SGESGLGSYNEQF; J: TRBJ2-1; V: TRBV29-1; D: TRBD2; size: -
CDR3: ASKPTGGNTGELF; J: TRBJ2-2; V: TRBV6-5; D: TRBD1; size: -
CDR3: ASSPGPGTGGTTNEKLF; J: TRBJ1-4; V: TRBV4-3; D: TRBD1; size: -
CDR3: ASTLSGETIY; J: TRBJ1-3; V: TRBV7-2; D: -; size: -
CDR3: ASSKSHDGTSGQLFSGANVLT; J: TRBJ2-6; V: TRBV21-1; D: -; size: -
CDR3: ASSRTRDTHGYT; J: TRBJ1-2; V: TRBV6-5; D: -; size: -
CDR3: ATSDLAGQVETQY; J: TRBJ2-5; V: TRBV24-1; D: TRBD1; size: -
CDR3: ASSPPAGALNEQF; J: TRBJ2-1; V: TRBV18; D: TRBD2; size: -
CDR3: ASSQQGNTYNEQF; J: TRBJ2-1; V: TRBV5-1; D: -; size: few
CDR3: ASSIATGIYEQY; J: TRBJ2-7; V: TRBV19; D: -; size: -
CDR3: ASSLRTTSGGELF; J: TRBJ2-2; V: TRBV7-2; D: -; size: -
CDR3: ASGVAGGGDEQY; J: TRBJ2-7; V: TRBV9; D: TRBD2; size: -
CDR3: ASRTTGGDGYT; J: TRBJ1-2; V: TRBV6-5; D: TRBD1; size: -
CDR3: ASRPQGFTYEQY; J: TRBJ2-7; V: TRBV6-5; D: -; size: -
CDR3: ATMRSGTSGRIPSTDTQY; J: TRBJ2-3; V: TRBV24-1; D: TRBD2; size: once
CDR3: ASSLGPGGNEKLF; J: TRBJ1-4; V: TRBV11-2; D: -; size: -
CDR3: ASSLRYRDTEAF; J: TRBJ1-1; V: TRBV27; D: -; size: -
CDR3: ASSVRQGGSGDEQF; J: TRBJ2-1; V: TRBV5-4; D: TRBD1; size: few
CDR3: ASSPSDRDYGYT; J: TRBJ1-2; V: TRBV18; D: TRBD1; size: -
CDR3: ASSPRLAGTDTQY; J: TRBJ2-3; V: TRBV18; D: TRBD2; size: -
CDR3: ASSRLVNEQF; J: TRBJ2-1; V: TRBV7-9; D: -; size: -
CDR3: ASNLWQGNTEAF; J: TRBJ1-1; V: TRBV6-1; D: -; size: once
CDR3: ASRRAGPSGGDTQY; J: TRBJ2-3; V: TRBV19; D: TRBD2; size: -
CDR3: ASSLRGGVDTGELF; J: TRBJ2-2; V: TRBV11-3; D: TRBD2; size: -
CDR3: ASSPDGGAYEQY; J: TRBJ2-7; V: TRBV7-2; D: -; size: -
CDR3: ASSKGLGELF; J: TRBJ2-2; V: TRBV12-3/TRBV12-4; D: -; size: -
CDR3: ASSVGGLAGEMEQY; J: TRBJ2-7; V: TRBV9; D: TRBD2; size: once
CDR3: ASSPIAGVEDTQY; J: TRBJ2-3; V: TRBV11-3; D: TRBD2; size: -
CDR3: ATSGGQLSSYNEQF; J: TRBJ2-1; V: TRBV24-1; D: -; size: once
CDR3: ASSLGPSGGY; J: TRBJ2-4; V: TRBV11-2; D: -; size: -
CDR3: ASSFRRGAGYNEQF; J: TRBJ2-1; V: TRBV7-2; D: -; size: -
CDR3: ASSQEGQFLNSPLH; J: TRBJ1-6; V: TRBV4-1; D: -; size: -
CDR3: ATTGGPLYGYT; J: TRBJ1-2; V: TRBV19; D: TRBD1; size: few
CDR3: AVRSHDPGQNTGELF; J: TRBJ2-2; V: TRBV27; D: -; size: -
CDR3: ASSIDGTTFLSINEQF; J: TRBJ2-1; V: TRBV5-4; D: TRBD2; size: -
CDR3: ASSWGGSYNEQF; J: TRBJ2-1; V: TRBV4-3; D: TRBD2; size: -
CDR3: ATSKGGTEAF; J: TRBJ1-1; V: TRBV24-1; D: -; size: -
CDR3: ASSSSQTGPGNTIY; J: TRBJ1-3; V: TRBV6-6; D: TRBD1; size: -
CDR3: ASSIGGTRGNNEQF; J: TRBJ2-1; V: TRBV19; D: -; size: -
CDR3: ASSGGFLGTGELF; J: TRBJ2-2; V: TRBV5-5; D: -; size: -
CDR3: ASSAGQGAFEQY; J: TRBJ2-7; V: TRBV19; D: TRBD1; size: once
CDR3: ASSYSGTRLIYEQY; J: TRBJ2-7; V: TRBV6-5; D: TRBD2; size: -
CDR3: ASSTRQGGDRGNSPLH; J: TRBJ1-6; V: TRBV5-4; D: TRBD1; size: once
CDR3: ASSAHDRGFNEKLF; J: TRBJ1-4; V: TRBV9; D: TRBD1; size: -
CDR3: ASSLGSSGATDTQY; J: TRBJ2-3; V: TRBV5-1; D: TRBD2; size: -